The clone carrying this T cell receptor beta chain has a handful of counts. What it recognizes is unknown. This sample is drawn from a study of T cell repertoires in cytomegalovirus infection. Looking at the study overall: Based on public TCR beta signatures, there were indications of CMV infection and of a matching HLA type. Overall study findings and caveats: Cumulative frequency of public TCR beta families picked out carriers of CMV plus the relevant HLA. HLA-C-restricted CMV-specific TCR beta clonotypes prevailed in the ex vivo response.

The CDR3 has 17 amino acids. The V gene's germline CDR1 is DFQATT and CDR2 SNEGSKA (reference sequence). Trimming took 0 bases from V and 9 from J; bases not matched to a gene: 16. TCRdb ran MiXCR on the reads and lists one entry per CDR3 protein. Of just under 550,000 distinct CDR3 sequences in the sample, more than 20% were seen once. The sample was PBMCs. This clonotype was sampled from a human donor in good health (CMV status not recorded). Some clones in this sample may be carry-over from other donors' samples. The chain links TRBV20-1 to TRBJ2-1, with 8 positions matching TRBD2. CDR3: CSARDSGFGRASSEQFF. Written as DNA, the CDR3 is TGCAGTGCTAGAGATTCGGGGTTCGGGAGGGCCTCAAGTGAGCAGTTCTTC.